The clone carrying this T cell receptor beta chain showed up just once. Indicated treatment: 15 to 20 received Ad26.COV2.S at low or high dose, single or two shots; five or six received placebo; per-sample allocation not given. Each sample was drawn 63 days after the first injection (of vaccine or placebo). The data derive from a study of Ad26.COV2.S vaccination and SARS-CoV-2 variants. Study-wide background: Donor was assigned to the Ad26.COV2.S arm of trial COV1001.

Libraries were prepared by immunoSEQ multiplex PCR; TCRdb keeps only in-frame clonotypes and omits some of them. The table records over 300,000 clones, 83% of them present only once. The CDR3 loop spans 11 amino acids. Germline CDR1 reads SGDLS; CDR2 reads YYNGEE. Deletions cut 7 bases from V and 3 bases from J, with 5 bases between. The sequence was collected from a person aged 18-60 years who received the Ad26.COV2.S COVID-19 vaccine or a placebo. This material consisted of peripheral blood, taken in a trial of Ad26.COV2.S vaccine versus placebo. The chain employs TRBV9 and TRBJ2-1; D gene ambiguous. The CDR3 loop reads CASGIYNEQFF. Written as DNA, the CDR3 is TGTGCCAGCGGAATCTACAATGAGCAGTTCTTC.